This paragraph covers one T cell receptor (beta chain) sequence. The clone's antigen remains unknown. At one end, the junction sequence differs from germline, possibly due to a read error. The donors were healthy, HIV-negative adults with no recently reported acute infections or vaccinations. All donors were Caucasian adults living in Nashville, Tennessee, USA. Magnetic negative selection was used to enrich CD4+ T cells, after which naive cells were positively selected on CD45RA and the negative fraction became the memory subset. Blood was collected by leukapheresis, and PBMCs were isolated by Ficoll-Histopaque density gradient centrifugation and then cryopreserved in liquid nitrogen vapor phase. Analytical flow cytometry was used to check the purity and quantity of each magnetically sorted T cell population. From each sorted fraction, genomic DNA was isolated and quantified by UV absorbance on a Nanodrop 2000c.

TCR CDR3 regions were amplified from genomic DNA by multiplex PCR using the deep immunoSEQ assay. For each cell subset, the extracted genomic DNA was distributed evenly across all wells of several immunoSEQ 96-well plates, and each plate served as one replicate. For sorted subsets, each replicate PCR was loaded with roughly 190 ng genomic DNA, equivalent to approximately 27,000 T cell genomes. The purified libraries were quantified using a Qubit 3.0 fluorometer, sized with a Bioanalyzer 2100, and then quantified again using the KAPA Library Quantification kit. Every immunoSEQ 96-well plate was sequenced on a separate single-read 150-cycle Illumina NextSeq 550 flow cell. As for how the authors treated the data: Because the immunoSEQ output included only junctional sequences and no quality scores, the filtering could not be the same as the filtering used for full-length reads. To assign V/J genes and CDR3, sequences were annotated using PyIR, a Python wrapper for IgBLAST v1.9, with IMGT germline references. Any read was removed if the V/J assignment was weak (E-value above 1e-6), the CDR3 was missing, or the read contained stop codons, out-of-frame junctions, or ambiguous translated residues. A V3J clonotype was defined by an identical inferred V gene, J gene, and CDR3 amino acid sequence. Percentage overlap between repertoires was computed as shared unique clonotypes divided by the size of the smaller repertoire. RTK rarefaction, the Chao1 estimator, and Recon v2.1 estimates of unobserved clonotypes were used to assess repertoire richness. Generation probabilities for all TCRbeta clonotypes obtained by the gDNA method from four donors were computed using OLGA. Entries here come from immuneACCESS through TCRdb and include only in-frame sequences with V and J called. Some clones fail to appear in such tables; in the studies checked, an unresolved V gene covers under half of the shortfall, and the cause of the remainder is unknown. The V and J calls and the clone size are those of that table, but D and trimming were determined from the DNA. This sample lists millions of clones; 85% to 95% were detected once. The ten largest make up 0.13% of the sample.

The data belong to a study of shared clonotypes between healthy human individuals (dated by TCRdb to 2019 to 2021). In the study overall: The cohort included a few men and a couple of women between 18 and 49 years of age. For each donor, CD4 naive and CD4 memory were each given three plates, CD8 naive was given two plates, and CD8 memory was given one plate. To estimate repertoire size and how much clonotypes are shared between individuals, the study performed deep sequencing of blood TCR repertoires from 4 to 6 healthy adults. Libraries were prepared and TCR repertoires were sequenced by different laboratories using diverse techniques, in order to increase sequencing depth and limit assay-specific biases. Each donor's leukapheresis produced roughly between roughly 0.9 and 8.9 billion PBMCs. Broader findings and caveats from the paper: Sharing across several donors was observed for around 5% of naive CD4, over 3% of naive CD8, 2% to 2.5% of memory CD4, and about 0.4% of memory CD8 clonotypes. Naive subsets generally had larger estimated clonotype richness than memory subsets. Sampling was restricted to blood, and TCR repertoires in tissues likely differ from the TCR repertoires found in blood. Compared with non-shared clonotypes, the clonotypes found in all four sorted-subset donors had higher generation probabilities. Rarefaction of sorted-subset datasets indicated incomplete sequencing despite the large sequencing depth. Pairwise subsampling indicated that sequencing depth was expected to affect the degree of clonotype sharing among donors. The genetic and exposure-history diversity represented was limited by the small number of donors.

Reading from cysteine to phenylalanine, the CDR3 counts 14 amino acids. The only DNA kept is the CDR3, 42 bases in frame from the first base. CDR1 and CDR2 are read off the germline V gene as MDHEN and SYDVKM. Here the chain combines TRBV28 and TRBJ1-4; the best D guess is TRBD1, with 5 bases matching. The specimen was naive CD4+ T cells sorted from blood. Read against the paper, the sample's cell subset or site label means: CD45RA+ positively selected. This sequence originates from a man aged 18 to 29 in good health. The sequence in DNA is TGTGTCAGCGGCTCCCCGGGGCTTGGTGAAAAACTGTTTTTT. Its translation is CVSGSPGLGEKLFF.